This paragraph covers one TCR beta chain sequence. The antigen remains undetermined. This table comes from immunoSEQ multiplex PCR, and its TCRdb copy is limited to in-frame clones, with some not included. The sample holds 85,000 to 110,000 clones; about nine tenths are singletons and the top ten take under 50%. This sample is drawn from a study of T cell responses to AZD1222 COVID-19 vaccine. Notes on the study in general: After the peak T cell response, and only then, were repertoires sampled. White British ancestry dominated among donors, who included more females, and clonal diversity was possibly underestimated. Mapped onto spike, vaccine-associated CD4 TCRs spanned it and were dominant at 160-218 and 743-854. Nearly half of spike-specific TCRs reportedly target unmutated variant regions.

This CDR3 spans 17 amino acids. V lost 1 base, J lost 4 bases, and 9 bases stayed unmatched. Per germline, CDR1 LGHDT and CDR2 YNNKEL (reference sequence). The sequencing here drew on peripheral blood, taken on day 0 of AZD1222 vaccination. The source of this sequence is an adult in good health. This rearrangement joins TRBV3-1 (or the pseudogene TRBV3-2) to TRBJ2-7, with TRBD2 identical over 11 bases. The CDR3 nucleotides are TGTGCCAGCAGCCAAGCGGGGACTAGCGGCGAAACTTACGAGCAGTACTTC. Translated: CASSQAGTSGETYEQYF.